Given below is one T cell receptor (beta chain) in context. This entry comes from a study of T cell responses to AZD1222 COVID-19 vaccine. This CDR3 spans 16 amino acids. J was trimmed by 3 bases and V by 2 bases; bases with no gene match: 5. CDR1 is MNHNS and CDR2 is SASEGT in the germline V gene. Clones were read by immunoSEQ multiplex PCR, and TCRdb kept only the in-frame ones, dropping some. This table has about 90,000 clones, around 90% appearing once. The clonotype comes from an adult in good health. The chain has TRBV6-1 and TRBJ2-5; TRBD2 matches at 11 bases. The material was peripheral blood, obtained on day 0 of MenACWY control vaccination. CDR3 nucleotide sequence: TGTGCCAGCAGTGAACAACTAGCGGGGGAAGAAGAGACCCAGTACTTC. Protein product: CASSEQLAGEEETQYF.